The 5 T cell receptor beta chains below all came from one sample that was sequenced in a study of cytotoxic CD8 clonotypes in ibrutinib-treated CLL. Generated by immunoSEQ multiplex PCR, the TCRdb table keeps only in-frame clones and is missing some. The sample yields roughly 11,000 clones, 81% seen once. The sample was PBMCs, taken at disease progression, from a patient treated with ibrutinib. The receptors come from a human donor with chronic lymphocytic leukemia.

V is TRBV28 and J is TRBJ1-1; 8 nucleotides agree with TRBD1. The CDR3 sequence is 12 residues long. Germline CDR1 reads MDHEN; CDR2 reads SYDVKM. The V gene end was trimmed by 5 bases and the J gene end by 11 bases; junction bases not matched to a gene: 7. The CDR3 loop is CASSITQGGAFF. CDR3 DNA sequence: TGTGCCAGCAGTATAACACAGGGGGGCGCTTTCTTT.

The V gene is TRBV5-1, the J gene TRBJ2-1; TRBD2 is a possible D gene (6 bases). This CDR3 region has 14 residues. Germline loops: CDR1 SGHRS, CDR2 YFSETQ. Trimming cost V 6 bases and J 1 base, with 11 bases left between them. CDR3 sequence: CASTRDWSYNEQFF. As DNA, the CDR3 is TGCGCCAGCACCCGGGACTGGTCCTACAATGAGCAGTTCTTC.

This clone came up once. V usage is TRBV9 and J usage is TRBJ2-7; D may be TRBD1 (6 bases). V was cut by 2 bases and J by 0 bases, with 15 bases left in between. The CDR3 loop spans 16 amino acids. Looked up from germline, CDR1 is SGDLS and CDR2 is YYNGEE. CDR3 sequence (DNA): TGTGCCAGCAGCGTCGGGGACACCTTCCTCTCCTACGAGCAGTACTTC. Protein: CASSVGDTFLSYEQYF.

Only one count was recorded for this clone. The chain recombines TRBV30 with TRBJ2-5; D ambiguous. Germline values: CDR1 GTSNPN, CDR2 SVGIG (reference sequence). The ends were cut back, 2 bases at V and 5 bases at J, with 15 bases in the middle. The CDR3 runs to 14 residues. For the CDR3, the DNA is TGTGCCTGGAGTCCCCCCGCGAGTTGGGAGACCCAGTACTTC. Protein: CAWSPPASWETQYF.

V and J are TRBV27 and TRBJ1-5, with a weak D call TRBD1 (5 bases). Germline V lookup: CDR1 MNHEY, CDR2 SMNVEV (reference sequence). V shed 2 bases and J shed 5 bases, with 13 bases lying between them. The CDR3 runs 15 residues. DNA of the CDR3: TGTGCCAGCAGTTTAAGCTGGGGGGAGGATCAGCCCCAGCATTTT. Residues: CASSLSWGEDQPQHF.